This record covers a single T cell receptor (beta chain). These data originate in a study of T cell changes during pregnancy in multiple sclerosis. The CDR3 is 14 amino acids. CDR1 and CDR2 (germline): SGHDT, YYEEEE. The V end lost 0 bases, the J end lost 2 bases, and 8 bases lay between the germline ends. Profiling relied on immunoSEQ multiplex PCR, and the TCRdb table lists in-frame clones only, not all of them. This table has around 97,000 clones, 90% appearing once. The sequencing here drew on peripheral blood, taken in the second trimester of pregnancy. This clonotype was sampled from a female donor in good health, enrolled as a control in a pregnancy study. The chain has TRBV5-6 and TRBJ1-2; D ambiguous. The CDR3 reads CASSLVGRNYGYTF. In DNA, the CDR3 is TGTGCCAGCAGCTTGGTAGGCAGGAACTATGGCTACACCTTC.